Below, 25 T cell receptor beta chains from the same sample are listed, as sequenced in a study of regulatory T cells. No antigens are known for them. Overall study findings and caveats: Hydrophobic residues at CDR3 positions 6 and 7 were enriched in conventional CD4+ T cells of CD3G-deficient patients.

The PCR used 52 TRBV and 13 TRBJ primers. Clones were sequenced by immunoSEQ multiplex PCR, and TCRdb holds only the in-frame ones, with some missing. This table has tens of thousands of clones, roughly 92% appearing once. Sequencing was done on a sample of conventional CD4+ T cells sorted from blood. The source is a child aged 2-15 years with CD3G deficiency.

This chain links TRBV19 with TRBJ2-1, with D maybe TRBD1 (6 bases). The CDR3 is 13 amino acids. Trimming cost V 6 bases and J 7 bases, with 13 bases left between them. Germline V gene sequence: CDR1 LNHDA, CDR2 SQIVND (reference sequence). CDR3 sequence (DNA): TGTGCCAGTAGCAGGGGTTCGAGGAATGAGCAGTTCTTC. It encodes CASSRGSRNEQFF.

The rearrangement joins TRBV4-2 to TRBJ2-5; 10 nucleotides match TRBD1. Unmatched junction bases numbered 3, after V lost 1 base and J lost 4 bases. Germline CDR1 and CDR2: LGHNA and YNFKEQ. CDR3 size: 15 residues. The CDR3 region is CASSQGDRGRETQYF. As DNA, the CDR3 is TGTGCCAGCAGCCAAGGGGACAGGGGTAGAGAGACCCAGTACTTC.

The chain recombines TRBV6-6 with TRBJ2-1; 14 positions match TRBD2. Germline values: CDR1 MNHNY, CDR2 SVGAGI (reference sequence). This CDR3 is built from 14 residues. The V segment lost 4 bases and the J segment 11 bases; nucleotides outside the gene matches: 4. The CDR3 DNA is TGTGCCAGCAGTTTTGGGACTAGCGGGAGCCAGCAGTTCTTC. Translation gives CASSFGTSGSQQFF.

The chain recombines TRBV10-3 with TRBJ1-1, with D tentatively TRBD1 (5 bases). Trimming removed 4 bases from V and 0 bases from J, with 9 bases in between. The CDR3 consists of 14 residues. CDR1 and CDR2 from the germline V gene are ENHRY and SYGVKD. This CDR3 reads CAISAGTLNTEAFF. Here the CDR3 DNA reads TGTGCCATCAGTGCCGGGACTTTGAACACTGAAGCTTTCTTT.

This chain connects TRBV5-1 to TRBJ2-5; TRBD2 matches 9 bases. The V gene end was trimmed by 2 bases and the J gene end by 2 bases; junction bases not matched to a gene: 4. Germline V CDR1 and CDR2: SGHRS, YFSETQ. The CDR3 has 15 residues. The CDR3 is CASSFSGRTQETQYF. The CDR3 DNA sequence: TGCGCCAGCAGCTTCAGCGGGAGGACTCAAGAGACCCAGTACTTC.

The chain uses TRBV5-1 and TRBJ2-6; D is unresolved. The CDR3 is 17 residues long. Germline CDR1 is SGHRS and CDR2 is YFSETQ. Trimming took 5 bases from V and 0 from J, leaving 15 bases between them. The CDR3 protein is CASSKGQLSSGANVLTF. The CDR3, as DNA: TGCGCCAGCAGTAAAGGCCAGTTGAGCTCTGGGGCCAACGTCCTGACTTTC.

V and J are TRBV7-9 and TRBJ2-1, with 8 bases identical to TRBD1. Germline values: CDR1 SEHNR, CDR2 FQNEAQ (reference sequence). The CDR3 covers 16 residues. The J segment lost 7 bases and the V segment lost 1 base, leaving 9 bases of the junction unmatched. In DNA, the CDR3 is TGTGCCAGCAGCTTAGTTAGGGACAGGACTTTAAATGAGCAGTTCTTC. Protein sequence: CASSLVRDRTLNEQFF.

V usage is TRBV7-8 and J usage is TRBJ1-1, with D perhaps matching TRBD1 (6 bases). CDR3 size: 13 residues. Germline V gives CDR1 SGHVS, CDR2 FQNEAQ. V was shortened by 3 bases and J by 7 bases, with 12 bases between the two germline ends. CDR3 sequence: CASSFGRGLEAFF. CDR3 in DNA: TGTGCCAGCAGCTTCGGCAGGGGCCTTGAAGCTTTCTTT.

V gene TRBV21-1 combines with J gene TRBJ2-1; TRBD2 is the table's D call and was not checked against the DNA. TRBV21-1 counts as a pseudogene. The CDR3 is made up of 18 amino acids. CDR3 sequence: CASSKVYSDRLAGNEQFF. The CDR3 DNA reads as TGTGCCAGCAGCAAAGTGTATTCGGATAGACTAGCGGGAAATGAGCAGTTCTTC.

In nucleotides, the CDR3 is TGTGCCAGCAGTGAAGCCCGCTACGAGCAGTACTTC. This translates into CASSEARYEQYF. The chain couples TRBV6-1 to TRBJ2-7, with no clear D. In germline, CDR1 is MNHNS, CDR2 SASEGT. Trimming pared 0 bases from V and 3 bases from J, leaving 3 bases between. The CDR3 spans 12 residues.

The chain recombines TRBV5-1 with TRBJ1-1; the D is unclear. Deletions cut 4 bases from V and 7 bases from J, with 14 bases between. CDR3 length equals 13 residues. From germline, CDR1 is SGHRS and CDR2 YFSETQ. CDR3 bases: TGCGCCAGCAGCGAAAGCACCGGTGGTGAAGCTTTCTTT. Its translation: CASSESTGGEAFF.

A single count supports this clone. The V call is TRBV30, the J call TRBJ2-1; D is ambiguous. V was clipped by 0 bases and J by 7 bases, with 7 bases between them. The germline V gene encodes CDR1 GTSNPN and CDR2 SVGIG (reference sequence). The CDR3 is 12 residues long. For the CDR3, the DNA is TGTGCCTGGAGTGTAAGTGGGAATGAGCAGTTCTTC. This translates into CAWSVSGNEQFF. The variable domain in full, completed from reference TRBV30 and TRBJ2-1, reads SQTIHQWPATLVQPVGSPLSLECTVEGTSNPNLYWYRQAAGRGLQLLFYSVGIGQISSEVPQNLSASRPQDRQFILSSKKLLLSDSGFYLCAWSVSGNEQFFGPGTRLTVL.

The V call is TRBV28, the J call TRBJ1-2; 8 bases align to TRBD1. The germline V gene encodes CDR1 MDHEN and CDR2 SYDVKM. The CDR3 has 14 amino acids. The trim removed 5 bases at V and 5 bases at J, leaving 7 bases unmatched. In nucleotides, the CDR3 is TGTGCCAGCAGTCGTGGTCAGGGGGCTTATGGCTACACCTTC. It yields the protein CASSRGQGAYGYTF.

With respect to this clone: The sample holds other DNA sequences that translate to the same CDR3. This chain links TRBV28 with TRBJ2-1; D possibly corresponds to TRBD2 (6 bases). The CDR3 runs 15 residues. Germline CDR1 and CDR2: MDHEN and SYDVKM. V was cut by 3 bases and J by 0 bases, with 9 bases left in between. CDR3 DNA sequence: TGTGCCAGCAGTTTCGGAGGGAGCTCCTACAATGAGCAGTTCTTC. Translation: CASSFGGSSYNEQFF.

The chain combines TRBV28 with TRBJ2-7, with D unresolved. CDR3 length: 12 residues. The ends were cut back, 10 bases at V and 2 bases at J, with 12 bases in the middle. In germline, CDR1 is MDHEN, CDR2 SYDVKM. The CDR3 loop is CATSSGPYEQYF. The CDR3 DNA sequence: TGTGCCACTTCGTCGGGTCCCTACGAGCAGTACTTC.

This clone was observed once. The V gene is TRBV28, the J gene TRBJ2-1; TRBD2 matches at 10 bases. V was pared by 4 bases and J by 6 bases, with 9 bases of the junction left unmatched. This CDR3 is built from 16 residues. In germline, CDR1 is MDHEN, CDR2 SYDVKM. CDR3 DNA: TGTGCCAGCAGTTCCCCCGCTAGCGGGAGCGGCAATGAGCAGTTCTTC. It encodes CASSSPASGSGNEQFF.

This chain links TRBV5-1 with TRBJ2-1, with D perhaps being TRBD1 or TRBD2 (5 bases each). Germline values: CDR1 SGHRS, CDR2 YFSETQ. This CDR3 has 16 residues. Trimming removed 5 bases from V and 0 bases from J, with 15 bases in between. The CDR3 DNA reads TGCGCCAGCAGGCCCGGGACCGCCAACTCCTACAATGAGCAGTTCTTC. Protein product: CASRPGTANSYNEQFF.

The chain uses TRBV5-1 and TRBJ2-3; possibly TRBD1 for D (5 bases). CDR1 SGHRS and CDR2 YFSETQ come from the germline V gene. The CDR3 runs to 14 residues. The V and J ends lost 0 bases and 6 bases respectively, with 11 bases between them. The CDR3 spells CASSLGQPMDTQYF. The CDR3 nucleotides read TGCGCCAGCAGCTTGGGACAGCCGATGGATACGCAGTATTTT.

There are a few counts of this clone. V and J are TRBV11-2 and TRBJ2-7; 8 bases line up with TRBD1. Germline CDR1 reads SGHAT; CDR2 reads FQNNGV. V shed 3 bases, J shed 6 bases, and the junction held 7 bases outside the gene matches. The CDR3 has 14 amino acids. CDR3 protein: CASSLGTGPLEQYF. The DNA of the CDR3 is TGTGCCAGCAGCTTGGGGACAGGACCCCTCGAGCAGTACTTC.

The J gene is TRBJ1-2, the V gene TRBV28, with a possible D match to TRBD1 (5 bases). Germline V gene data show CDR1 as MDHEN and CDR2 as SYDVKM. The CDR3 extends over 15 amino acids. V was shortened by 5 bases and J by 8 bases, with 21 bases between the two germline ends. The CDR3 region is CASSPPGITNRGYTF. The CDR3 coding sequence is TGTGCCAGCAGTCCCCCGGGGATAACCAACAGGGGCTACACCTTC.

This chain joins TRBV28 and TRBJ1-2; TRBD1 matches at 7 bases. The V gene end was trimmed by 4 bases and the J gene end by 5 bases; junction bases not matched to a gene: 10. Germline V CDR1 and CDR2: MDHEN, SYDVKM. The length of the CDR3 is 15 residues. The CDR3 sequence is CASSSLGQLVYGYTF. The DNA for the CDR3 is TGTGCCAGCAGTTCTCTGGGACAGCTGGTATATGGCTACACCTTC.

This clone was detected once. The rearrangement uses TRBV11-3 and TRBJ2-3; D not certain. Germline CDR1 is SGHNT and CDR2 is YENEEA. The CDR3 runs to 15 residues. The germline V and J ends were trimmed by 3 bases and 0 bases, with 10 bases remaining between them. The CDR3 loop is CASSLGVRSTDTQYF. The CDR3 nucleotides are TGTGCCAGCAGCTTGGGCGTACGGAGCACAGATACGCAGTATTTT.

The rearrangement links TRBV5-1 to TRBJ2-6, with unresolved D. Germline CDR1 is SGHRS and CDR2 is YFSETQ. The CDR3 is 17 residues long. Trimming cost V 0 bases and J 2 bases, with 12 bases left between them. The CDR3 DNA follows: TGCGCCAGCAGCTTGGAGACTGGGTTTACTGGGGCCAACGTCCTGACTTTC. Translation gives CASSLETGFTGANVLTF.

V usage is TRBV10-3 and J usage is TRBJ2-3; D is perhaps TRBD1 or TRBD2 (6 bases each). The CDR3 extends over 15 amino acids. Germline CDR1 is ENHRY and CDR2 is SYGVKD. The V end was cut by 4 bases, the J end by 2 bases, with 13 bases between. The CDR3 protein is CAISARRGITDTQYF. CDR3 nucleotide sequence: TGTGCCATCAGTGCGAGGAGGGGGATCACAGATACGCAGTATTTT.

V is TRBV5-1 and J is TRBJ1-3; D remains unclear. Germline V gene sequence: CDR1 SGHRS, CDR2 YFSETQ. The V and J ends lost 0 bases and 0 bases respectively, with 7 bases between them. The CDR3 contains 15 residues. This CDR3 is CASSLGVDSGNTIYF. The CDR3 region has the DNA TGCGCCAGCAGCTTGGGAGTGGACTCTGGAAACACCATATATTTT.